This T cell receptor beta chain derives from a study of persistence of HIV-infected CD4 T cells. As for the study in general: CD4+ T cells responding to CMV or HIV-1 Gag were isolated.

Turning to this clone: What it recognizes is unknown.

CDR1 is SGHRS, CDR2 YFSETQ, per germline. This CDR3 has 16 residues. The junction had 4 bases not matched to a gene; V was cut back by 0 bases and J by 1 base. The stimulus was an HIV-1 Gag 15-mer peptide pool, about 1 ug/peptide/mL. Memory cells lacking CD40L and CD69 with high CD45RO were sorted. The immunoSEQ assay was version 4, run in survey mode. Clones were read by immunoSEQ multiplex PCR, and TCRdb kept only the in-frame ones, dropping some. The data contain approximately 39,000 clones, approximately 85% of them singletons. V and J are TRBV5-1 and TRBJ2-1; the match to TRBD1 covers 7 bases. This TCR was recovered from an adult with HIV. The donor label of this sample is uncertain. The sample here was cultured CD4+ T cells from PBMCs, taken from a patient who received antiretroviral therapy. The DNA of the CDR3 is TGCGCCAGCAGCTTGGTCGCGACAGGGTCCTACAATGAGCAGTTCTTC. Encoded protein: CASSLVATGSYNEQFF.